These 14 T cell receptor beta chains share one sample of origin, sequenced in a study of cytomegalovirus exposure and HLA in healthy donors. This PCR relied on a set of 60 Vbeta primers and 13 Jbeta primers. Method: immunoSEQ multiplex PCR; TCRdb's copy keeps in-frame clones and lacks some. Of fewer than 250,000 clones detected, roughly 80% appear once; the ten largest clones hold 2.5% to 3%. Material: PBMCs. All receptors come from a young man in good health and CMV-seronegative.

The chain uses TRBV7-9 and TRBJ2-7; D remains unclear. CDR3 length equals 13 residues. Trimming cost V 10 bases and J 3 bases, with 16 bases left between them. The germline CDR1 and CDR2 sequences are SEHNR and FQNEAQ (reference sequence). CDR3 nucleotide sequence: TGTGCCACCTCCAATCCCGCGGACTACGAGCAGTACTTC. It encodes CATSNPADYEQYF.

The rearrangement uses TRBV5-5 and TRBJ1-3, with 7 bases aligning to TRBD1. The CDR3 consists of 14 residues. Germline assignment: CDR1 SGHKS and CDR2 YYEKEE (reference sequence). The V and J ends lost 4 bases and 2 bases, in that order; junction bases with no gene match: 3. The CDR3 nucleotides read TGTGCCAGCAGCCCGACAGGGACTGGAAACACCATATATTTT. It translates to CASSPTGTGNTIYF.

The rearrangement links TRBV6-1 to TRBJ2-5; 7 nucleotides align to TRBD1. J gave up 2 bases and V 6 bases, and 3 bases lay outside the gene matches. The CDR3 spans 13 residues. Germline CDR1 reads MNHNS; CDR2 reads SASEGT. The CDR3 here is CASSYRGQETQYF. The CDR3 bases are TGTGCCAGCAGCTACAGGGGTCAAGAGACCCAGTACTTC.

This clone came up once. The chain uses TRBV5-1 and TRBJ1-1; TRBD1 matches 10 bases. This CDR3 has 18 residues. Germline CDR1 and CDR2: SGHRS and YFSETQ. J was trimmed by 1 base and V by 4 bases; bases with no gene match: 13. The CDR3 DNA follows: TGCGCCAGCAGCCCCGGGACAGGGGTCCTCGGACGGAACACTGAAGCTTTCTTT. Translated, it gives CASSPGTGVLGRNTEAFF.

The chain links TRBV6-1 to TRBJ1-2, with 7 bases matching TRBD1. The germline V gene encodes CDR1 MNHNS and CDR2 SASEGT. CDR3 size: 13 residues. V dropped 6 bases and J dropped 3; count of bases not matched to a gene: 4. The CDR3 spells CASRGDSYYGYTF. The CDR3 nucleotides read TGTGCCAGCAGGGGGGACAGCTACTATGGCTACACCTTC.

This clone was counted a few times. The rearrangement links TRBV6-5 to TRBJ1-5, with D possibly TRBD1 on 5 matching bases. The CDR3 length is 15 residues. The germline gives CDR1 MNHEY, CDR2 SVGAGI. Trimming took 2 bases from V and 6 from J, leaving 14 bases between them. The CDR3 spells CASSYTGFSGQPQHF. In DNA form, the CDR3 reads TGTGCCAGCAGTTACACAGGTTTTTCGGGTCAGCCCCAGCATTTT.

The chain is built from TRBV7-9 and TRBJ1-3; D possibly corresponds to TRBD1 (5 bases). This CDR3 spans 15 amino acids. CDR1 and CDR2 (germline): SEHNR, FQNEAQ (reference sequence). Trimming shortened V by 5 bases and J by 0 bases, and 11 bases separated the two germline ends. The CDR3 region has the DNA TGTGCCAGCAGCCCCCAGGGCGTCTCTGGAAACACCATATATTTT. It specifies CASSPQGVSGNTIYF.

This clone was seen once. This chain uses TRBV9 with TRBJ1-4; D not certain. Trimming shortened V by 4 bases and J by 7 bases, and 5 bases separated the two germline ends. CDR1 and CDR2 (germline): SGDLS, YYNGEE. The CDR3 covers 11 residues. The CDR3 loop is CASSNSEKLFF. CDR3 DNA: TGTGCCAGCAGCAACAGTGAAAAACTGTTTTTT. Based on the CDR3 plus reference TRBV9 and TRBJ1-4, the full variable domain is DSGVTQTPKHLITATGQRVTLRCSPRSGDLSVYWYQQSLDQGLQFLIQYYNGEERAKGNILERFSAQQFPDLHSELNLSSLELGDSALYFCASSNSEKLFFGSGTQLSVL.

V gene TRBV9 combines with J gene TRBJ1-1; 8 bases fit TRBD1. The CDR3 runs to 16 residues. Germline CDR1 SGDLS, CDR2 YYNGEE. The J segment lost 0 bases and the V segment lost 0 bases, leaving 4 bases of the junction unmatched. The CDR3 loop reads CASSVGDRGMNTEAFF. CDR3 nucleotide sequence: TGTGCCAGCAGCGTAGGAGACAGGGGAATGAACACTGAAGCTTTCTTT.

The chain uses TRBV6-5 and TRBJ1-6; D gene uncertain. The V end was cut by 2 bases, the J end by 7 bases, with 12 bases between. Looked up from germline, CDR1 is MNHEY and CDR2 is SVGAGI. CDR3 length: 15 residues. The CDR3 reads CASSYEEGWNSPLHF. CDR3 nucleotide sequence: TGTGCCAGCAGTTACGAGGAGGGTTGGAATTCACCCCTCCACTTT.

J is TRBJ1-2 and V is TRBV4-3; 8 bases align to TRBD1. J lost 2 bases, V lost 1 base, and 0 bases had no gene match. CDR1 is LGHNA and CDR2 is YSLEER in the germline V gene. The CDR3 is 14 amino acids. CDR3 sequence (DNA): TGCGCCAGCAGCCAAGGGACAGGGAACTATGGCTACACCTTC. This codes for CASSQGTGNYGYTF.

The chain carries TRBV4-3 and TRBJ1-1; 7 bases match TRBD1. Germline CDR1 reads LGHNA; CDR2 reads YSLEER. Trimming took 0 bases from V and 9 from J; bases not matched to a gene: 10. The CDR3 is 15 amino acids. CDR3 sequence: CASSQDRGQSGQAFF. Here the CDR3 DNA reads TGCGCCAGCAGCCAAGATAGGGGACAGTCTGGACAAGCTTTCTTT.

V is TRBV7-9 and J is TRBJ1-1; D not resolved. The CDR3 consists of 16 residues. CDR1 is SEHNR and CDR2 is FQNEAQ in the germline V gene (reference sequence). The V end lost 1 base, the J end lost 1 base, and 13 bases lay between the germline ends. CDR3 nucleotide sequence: TGTGCCAGCAGCTTAGTTTTGACGGGTTCGAACACTGAAGCTTTCTTT. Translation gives CASSLVLTGSNTEAFF.

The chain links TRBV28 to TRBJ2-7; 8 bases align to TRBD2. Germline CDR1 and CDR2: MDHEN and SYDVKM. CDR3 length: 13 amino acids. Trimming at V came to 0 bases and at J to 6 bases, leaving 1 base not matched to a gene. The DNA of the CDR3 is TGTGCCAGCAGTTTATGGGCGGGAGGCGAGCAGTACTTC. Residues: CASSLWAGGEQYF.